The 32 T cell receptor beta chains in this list originate from one sample, sequenced in a study of cytomegalovirus exposure and HLA in healthy donors. The PCR was carried out with 60 Vbeta primers and 13 Jbeta primers. This table comes from immunoSEQ multiplex PCR, and its TCRdb copy is limited to in-frame clones, with some not included. The sample shows around 140,000 clones, approximately 78% of them seen only once. Sequencing was carried out using PBMCs. The source is a female donor in good health and CMV-seronegative.

The rearrangement uses TRBV10-3 and TRBJ1-1, with D perhaps TRBD1 (6 bases). V gave up 9 bases and J gave up 1 base, with 12 bases separating them. The V gene's germline CDR1 is ENHRY and CDR2 SYGVKD. CDR3 length: 13 residues. CDR3 loop: CAIGQNTNTEAFF. For the CDR3, the DNA is TGTGCCATAGGACAGAACACGAACACTGAAGCTTTCTTT.

CDR3 loop: CAKSGGGNEQFF. CDR3 in DNA: TGTGCCAAATCGGGGGGGGGCAATGAGCAGTTCTTC. This chain joins TRBV7-9 and TRBJ2-1, with 8 bases lining up with TRBD2. With V trimmed by 10 bases and J by 6 bases, 5 bases remained unmatched. The germline V gene has CDR1 SEHNR and CDR2 FQNEAQ (reference sequence). This CDR3 contains 12 residues.

CDR3: CASRGLAGGETQYF. The CDR3 region has the DNA TGTGCCAGCAGGGGGTTAGCGGGAGGAGAGACCCAGTACTTC. V and J are TRBV7-2 and TRBJ2-5; 10 positions match TRBD2. The CDR3 totals 14 residues. Trimming at V came to 6 bases and at J to 4 bases, leaving 5 bases not matched to a gene. The germline CDR1 and CDR2 sequences are SGHTA and FQGNSA.

The genes are TRBV7-2 and TRBJ2-3; 11 positions agree with TRBD2. Germline-derived CDR1 and CDR2 are SGHTA and FQGNSA. Trimming removed 6 bases from V and 4 bases from J; junction bases left unmatched: 6. CDR3 size: 15 residues. Written as DNA, the CDR3 is TGTGCCAGCAGGTGGACTAGCGGGTTCCCAGATACGCAGTATTTT. It is translated as CASRWTSGFPDTQYF.

This clone was seen once. The chain joins TRBV4-1 to TRBJ1-3, with D perhaps matching TRBD1 (5 bases). CDR1 and CDR2 (germline): MGHRA, YSYEKL. The CDR3 runs to 16 residues. V lost 4 bases, J lost 2 bases, and 15 bases lay in between. The CDR3 DNA reads TGCGCCAGCAGCCTGAGCCCAGGGCCACCTGGAAACACCATATATTTT. Protein: CASSLSPGPPGNTIYF.

This chain connects TRBV5-1 to TRBJ2-1; D gene ambiguous. The CDR3 is made up of 15 amino acids. CDR1 SGHRS and CDR2 YFSETQ come from the germline V gene. V gave up 0 bases and J gave up 2 bases, with 9 bases separating them. CDR3 residues: CASSLEQITYNEQFF. The CDR3 nucleotides read TGCGCCAGCAGCTTGGAACAGATTACCTACAATGAGCAGTTCTTC.

This clone was recorded a few times. V and J are TRBV4-1 and TRBJ1-4, with 10 bases fitting TRBD1. CDR3 length: 15 amino acids. The germline V gene encodes CDR1 MGHRA and CDR2 YSYEKL. V shed 1 base and J 10 bases; nucleotides not matched to a gene: 6. CDR3 nucleotide sequence: TGCGCCAGCAGCCAAGCCGGGACAGGGGAAACAAAACTGTTTTTT. Amino acid sequence: CASSQAGTGETKLFF.

CDR3 nucleotides: TGTGCCAGCAGTTTATCCAGGACAGGGGGCGACACTGAAGCTTTCTTT. It specifies CASSLSRTGGDTEAFF. The chain employs TRBV28 and TRBJ1-1; 11 bases map to TRBD1. CDR1 is MDHEN, CDR2 SYDVKM, per germline. V shed 1 base, J shed 3 bases, and the junction held 4 bases outside the gene matches. The CDR3 length is 16 residues.

The chain employs TRBV27 and TRBJ2-1, with D uncertain. V dropped 2 bases and J dropped 9 bases, with 14 bases sitting between them. The CDR3 totals 14 residues. The germline CDR1 and CDR2 sequences are MNHEY and SMNVEV (reference sequence). In nucleotides, the CDR3 is TGTGCCAGCAGTTTAATTGGCGGAGTGCCTGAGCAGTTCTTC. It codes for CASSLIGGVPEQFF.

The chain combines TRBV5-1 with TRBJ2-5, with a weak D call TRBD2 (6 bases). The J call is in doubt because the DNA end fits TRBJ2-7 better. Germline loops: CDR1 SGHRS, CDR2 YFSETQ. This CDR3 is 16 amino acids long. The CDR3 nucleotides read TGCGCCAGCAGCTTGAGGAGCGGGCCGAGCTCCTACGAGCAGTACTTC. Protein: CASSLRSGPSSYEQYF.

The CDR3 loop is CASRTRDYTEAFF. CDR3 DNA sequence: TGTGCCAGCAGAACCCGGGACTACACTGAAGCTTTCTTT. V and J are TRBV6-5 and TRBJ1-1; the D gene is possibly TRBD1 (5 bases). The V gene's germline CDR1 is MNHEY and CDR2 SVGAGI. V dropped 6 bases and J dropped 3 bases, with 11 bases sitting between them. The CDR3 runs 13 residues.

This clone is a singleton in its sample. The chain is built from TRBV9 and TRBJ2-2; the match to TRBD1 covers 9 bases. The CDR3 runs to 15 residues. Per germline, CDR1 SGDLS and CDR2 YYNGEE. With 4 bases clipped from V and 6 bases from J, the junction kept 7 bases outside the gene matches. The chain's CDR3 is CASSPGQGRAGELFF. The CDR3 nucleotides are TGTGCCAGCAGCCCGGGACAGGGTAGGGCCGGGGAGCTGTTTTTT.

The chain joins TRBV28 to TRBJ1-2; D uncertain. Germline V gives CDR1 MDHEN, CDR2 SYDVKM. CDR3 length: 14 amino acids. V was shortened by 6 bases and J by 8 bases, with 19 bases between the two germline ends. CDR3 in DNA: TGTGCCAGCAGCGCCGCCGGCCAGGCCTGGGGCTACACCTTC. It is translated as CASSAAGQAWGYTF.

The V and J genes are TRBV28 and TRBJ2-7, with 8 bases that match TRBD2. The CDR3 has 15 amino acids. Trimming removed 4 bases from V and 2 bases from J; junction bases left unmatched: 7. The V gene's germline CDR1 is MDHEN and CDR2 SYDVKM. The CDR3 sequence is CASSSPGGGPYEQYF. In nucleotides, the CDR3 is TGTGCCAGCAGTTCTCCGGGGGGGGGACCCTACGAGCAGTACTTC.

The V call is TRBV27, the J call TRBJ2-7; TRBD1 aligns across 10 bases. J lost 0 bases, V lost 5 bases, and 10 bases had no gene match. Germline assignment: CDR1 MNHEY and CDR2 SMNVEV (reference sequence). This CDR3 comprises 17 residues. The CDR3 sequence: CASSTPGQGPSSYEQYF. The DNA for the CDR3 is TGTGCCAGCAGTACACCGGGACAGGGGCCGAGCTCCTACGAGCAGTACTTC.

This clone was observed a handful of times. This chain uses TRBV27 with TRBJ1-1; 7 nucleotides match TRBD1. CDR1 is MNHEY and CDR2 is SMNVEV in the germline V gene (reference sequence). V lost 5 bases, J lost 4 bases, and 13 bases stayed unmatched. CDR3 length equals 16 residues. This CDR3 is CASSPRTGLLGTEAFF. The DNA for the CDR3 is TGTGCCAGCAGTCCTCGGACAGGACTTTTGGGCACTGAAGCTTTCTTT.

This clone appeared a single time. This CDR3 is CASSVGGAGGGLGYTF. The CDR3 DNA reads TGTGCCAGCAGCGTAGGGGGGGCAGGGGGCGGACTCGGCTACACCTTC. The gene calls are TRBV9 and TRBJ1-2, with 8 nucleotides matching TRBD1. V lost 0 bases, J lost 8 bases, and 12 bases stayed unmatched. The CDR3 covers 16 residues. Germline CDR1 and CDR2: SGDLS and YYNGEE.

This clone was seen once. The chain employs TRBV29-1 and TRBJ2-5, with 8 bases aligning to TRBD2. The length of the CDR3 is 13 residues. Germline V lookup: CDR1 SQVTM, CDR2 ANQGSEA. The ends lost 3 bases at V and 9 bases at J; junction bases unmatched: 9. The CDR3 loop is CSVDSGARGAQYF. For the CDR3, the DNA is TGCAGCGTTGATAGCGGGGCCCGTGGGGCCCAGTACTTC.

This chain connects TRBV25-1 to TRBJ2-3; unclear D gene. The CDR3 runs to 14 residues. Trimming stripped 1 base from V and 0 bases from J, with 5 bases between. CDR1 is MGHDK, CDR2 SYGVNS, per germline. The CDR3 loop reads CASSESLSTDTQYF. CDR3 in DNA: TGTGCCAGCAGTGAATCACTCAGCACAGATACGCAGTATTTT.

The gene calls are TRBV29-1 and TRBJ1-1; D remains ambiguous. Germline-derived CDR1 and CDR2 are SQVTM and ANQGSEA. The CDR3 is 10 amino acids. The V gene lost 6 bases and the J gene lost 7 bases, with 9 bases spanning the gap. The CDR3 region has the DNA TGCAGCGTCCTGGCCAGTGAAGCTTTCTTT. Encoded protein: CSVLASEAFF.

This clone was seen a few times. Other nucleotide sequences from this sample produce the same CDR3. The chain combines TRBV10-3 with TRBJ1-4; no reliable D call. From germline, CDR1 is ENHRY and CDR2 SYGVKD. V lost 3 bases and J lost 0, with 8 bases in between. The CDR3 is 15 residues long. The CDR3 protein is CAISEEGATNEKLFF. CDR3 nucleotide sequence: TGTGCCATCAGTGAAGAGGGAGCAACTAATGAAAAACTGTTTTTT.

The chain combines TRBV4-1 with TRBJ2-5; 10 bases fit TRBD2. This CDR3 region has 17 residues. Unmatched junction bases numbered 13, after V lost 4 bases and J lost 5 bases. Per the germline V gene, CDR1 is MGHRA and CDR2 is YSYEKL. This CDR3 reads CASSLSRLAGASETQYF. For the CDR3, the DNA is TGCGCCAGCAGCCTAAGCCGGCTAGCGGGAGCCTCGGAGACCCAGTACTTC.

The chain links TRBV7-9 to TRBJ2-2; 7 bases fit TRBD1. Unmatched junction bases numbered 5, after V lost 3 bases and J lost 4 bases. CDR1 is SEHNR, CDR2 FQNEAQ, per germline (reference sequence). The CDR3 spans 15 residues. The CDR3: CASSFGTAVTGELFF. The DNA for the CDR3 is TGTGCCAGCAGCTTTGGGACAGCGGTCACCGGGGAGCTGTTTTTT.

The chain links TRBV4-1 to TRBJ2-7; the match to TRBD1 covers 7 bases. Germline V gene lookup returns CDR1 MGHRA and CDR2 YSYEKL. V shed 4 bases and J 0 bases; nucleotides not matched to a gene: 3. The CDR3 extends over 14 amino acids. CDR3 DNA sequence: TGCGCCAGCAGCCCGGGACAGAGCTCCTACGAGCAGTACTTC. Its translation: CASSPGQSSYEQYF.

CDR3 residues: CASEEAAGANVLTF. The DNA for the CDR3 is TGCGCCAGCGAGGAGGCGGCTGGGGCCAACGTCCTGACTTTC. The chain carries TRBV5-1 and TRBJ2-6; TRBD2 might be the D (5 bases). Trimming removed 7 bases from V and 2 bases from J, with 10 bases in between. Looked up from germline, CDR1 is SGHRS and CDR2 is YFSETQ. CDR3 length: 14 residues.

The rearrangement uses TRBV19 and TRBJ1-1; weak D call: TRBD1 (6 bases). The CDR3 covers 15 residues. V dropped 4 bases and J dropped 5 bases, with 17 bases sitting between them. Germline V gene sequence: CDR1 LNHDA, CDR2 SQIVND (reference sequence). The CDR3 DNA follows: TGTGCCAGTAGTACACGGGACACTGAACGGACTGAAGCTTTCTTT. Translation gives CASSTRDTERTEAFF.

The chain has TRBV7-9 and TRBJ2-1; TRBD2 is a possible D gene (6 bases). The ends were cut back, 4 bases at V and 1 base at J, with 17 bases in the middle. Germline CDR1 reads SEHNR; CDR2 reads FQNEAQ (reference sequence). The CDR3 loop spans 17 amino acids. The CDR3 DNA reads as TGTGCCAGCAGCTGGAGTACTAGCCGGTTATCCTACAATGAGCAGTTCTTC. Translated: CASSWSTSRLSYNEQFF. Based on the CDR3 plus reference TRBV7-9 and TRBJ2-1, the full variable domain is DTGVSQNPRHKITKRGQNVTFRCDPISEHNRLYWYRQTLGQGPEFLTYFQNEAQLEKSRLLSDRFSAERPKGSFSTLEIQRTEQGDSAMYLCASSWSTSRLSYNEQFFGPGTRLTVL.

As DNA, the CDR3 is TGCAGCGGGATCGGGACAGGGGACCCCTACGAGCAGTACTTC. As protein: CSGIGTGDPYEQYF. The chain has TRBV29-1 and TRBJ2-7; 10 bases are a match to TRBD1. Germline-derived CDR1 and CDR2 are SQVTM and ANQGSEA. The V gene end was trimmed by 7 bases and the J gene end by 2 bases; junction bases not matched to a gene: 8. This CDR3 has 14 residues.

V usage is TRBV28 and J usage is TRBJ1-2; D is uncertain. The germline gives CDR1 MDHEN, CDR2 SYDVKM. The CDR3 extends over 11 amino acids. Trimming shortened V by 6 bases and J by 6 bases, and 8 bases separated the two germline ends. The CDR3 nucleotides read TGTGCCAGCAGCGGAGTAGATGGCTACACCTTC. Translation: CASSGVDGYTF.

The chain carries TRBV13 and TRBJ1-2; tentative D call: TRBD1 (6 bases). Germline assignment: CDR1 PRHDT and CDR2 FYEKMQ (reference sequence). Trimming pared 3 bases from V and 8 bases from J, leaving 19 bases between. This CDR3 is 15 amino acids long. CDR3 amino acids: CASSFDAAGVGGYTF. The CDR3 DNA sequence: TGTGCCAGCAGCTTTGATGCAGCAGGGGTCGGAGGCTACACCTTC.

V usage is TRBV5-1 and J usage is TRBJ1-2, with a possible D match to TRBD1 (6 bases). CDR1 and CDR2 from the germline V gene are SGHRS and YFSETQ. V lost 3 bases and J 7 bases, leaving 16 bases between the germline ends. The CDR3 is 14 amino acids. The CDR3: CASSSRGQGGGYTF. The CDR3 DNA reads as TGCGCCAGCAGCTCGAGGGGACAAGGCGGTGGCTACACCTTC.

The chain employs TRBV6-6 and TRBJ1-2, with D maybe TRBD1 (6 bases). CDR3 size: 12 residues. Looked up from germline, CDR1 is MNHNY and CDR2 is SVGAGI (reference sequence). V was pared by 6 bases and J by 4 bases, with 9 bases between. CDR3 residues: CASSLDSYGYTF. CDR3 nucleotides: TGTGCCAGCAGCCTGGACAGCTATGGCTACACCTTC.